Following are 30 T cell receptor beta chains from one sample sequenced in a study of blood T cells in healthy people across ages. Through a sample-barcoded 5' primer and a J-beta primer mix, a second PCR was run for 7 to 11 cycles. TCRdb called the 5' RACE reads again in MiXCR, with one record for every CDR3 protein. Among some 1 million distinct CDR3 sequences listed, less than 50% were seen once. Material: blood. All receptors come from a woman aged 55 to 70 in good health.

The sample holds many counts of this clonotype. The rearrangement joins TRBV6-2 or TRBV6-3 to TRBJ2-7, with 7 positions matching TRBD1. From germline, CDR1 is MNHEY and CDR2 SVGEGT. V was clipped by 6 bases and J by 6 bases; unmatched bases: 5. This CDR3 is built from 12 residues. CDR3 sequence: CASRPSGGEQYF. The CDR3 DNA follows: TGTGCCAGCAGACCCTCAGGGGGCGAGCAGTACTTC.

This clonotype appeared a few times. The chain recombines TRBV6-2 or TRBV6-3 with TRBJ2-7, with a weak D call TRBD2 (7 bases). Per germline, CDR1 MNHEY and CDR2 SVGEGT. V lost 2 bases and J lost 4, with 12 bases in between. This CDR3 region has 14 residues. The CDR3 protein is CASSYGGARYEQYF. CDR3 DNA sequence: TGTGCCAGCAGTTACGGGGGGGCGCGTTACGAGCAGTACTTC.

This clonotype was detected only a few times. The chain employs TRBV19 and TRBJ2-1; tentatively, D is TRBD2 (7 bases). Deletions cut 7 bases from V and 3 bases from J, with 13 bases between. Germline CDR1 is LNHDA and CDR2 is SQIVND (reference sequence). The CDR3 has 14 amino acids. The CDR3 is CASNPGGHYNEQFF. DNA of the CDR3: TGTGCCAGTAACCCCGGGGGGCACTACAATGAGCAGTTCTTC.

This CDR3 reads CASSPTGSISNQPQHF. The CDR3 coding sequence is TGTGCCAGCAGCCCGACAGGTAGTATAAGCAATCAGCCCCAGCATTTT. The chain combines TRBV5-5 with TRBJ1-5; tentatively, D is TRBD1 (6 bases). Germline V gene sequence: CDR1 SGHKS, CDR2 YYEKEE (reference sequence). Trimming shortened V by 4 bases and J by 1 base, and 15 bases separated the two germline ends. The CDR3 spans 16 residues.

This clonotype has more than one count but fewer than ten. The V call is TRBV3-1, the J call TRBJ2-5; unclear D gene. Germline V gives CDR1 LGHDT, CDR2 YNNKEL (reference sequence). Trimming pared 4 bases from V and 4 bases from J, leaving 7 bases between. The CDR3 totals 12 residues. The chain's CDR3 is CASSPRPETQYF. The CDR3 bases are TGTGCCAGCAGCCCCCGGCCAGAGACCCAGTACTTC.

In DNA form, the CDR3 reads TGTGCCAGCAGCGTAGCTCACAATGAGCAGTTCTTC. Translating it yields CASSVAHNEQFF. This rearrangement joins TRBV9 to TRBJ2-1, with unresolved D. Germline V CDR1 and CDR2: SGDLS, YYNGEE. The length of the CDR3 is 12 residues. Trimming left V 0 bases short and J 5 bases short, with 3 bases between. Together with reference TRBV9 and TRBJ2-1, the CDR3 gives the full variable domain: DSGVTQTPKHLITATGQRVTLRCSPRSGDLSVYWYQQSLDQGLQFLIQYYNGEERAKGNILERFSAQQFPDLHSELNLSSLELGDSALYFCASSVAHNEQFFGPGTRLTVL.

V usage is TRBV20-1 and J usage is TRBJ2-1, with TRBD2 matching over 11 bases. The germline V gene has CDR1 DFQATT and CDR2 SNEGSKA (reference sequence). Trimming removed 5 bases from V and 8 bases from J; junction bases left unmatched: 5. The CDR3 extends over 13 amino acids. The CDR3 reads CSASGTSGDEQFF. Written as DNA, the CDR3 is TGCAGTGCTTCCGGGACTAGCGGCGATGAGCAGTTCTTC.

There are a few counts of this clonotype. This chain joins TRBV7-2 and TRBJ2-6; no firm D call. The CDR3 is made up of 15 amino acids. The germline CDR1 and CDR2 sequences are SGHTA and FQGNSA. The V end was cut by 4 bases, the J end by 0 bases, with 7 bases between. The CDR3 loop is CASSSSASGANVLTF. The CDR3 region has the DNA TGTGCCAGCAGCTCCTCTGCCTCTGGGGCCAACGTCCTGACTTTC.

The table lists this clonotype with a few counts. This chain connects TRBV15 to TRBJ2-1; D may be TRBD2 (5 bases). Trimming shortened V by 1 base and J by 15 bases, and 37 bases separated the two germline ends. CDR1 and CDR2 (germline): LNHNV, YYDKDF (reference sequence). This CDR3 has 20 amino acids. The CDR3 region is CATSRVRSKRTADSSRLRFF. CDR3 coding DNA: TGTGCCACCAGCAGAGTCAGGTCGAAGAGAACAGCGGACTCCTCTCGTCTGCGGTTCTTC.

This chain connects TRBV5-6 to TRBJ1-5, with unresolved D. This CDR3 is 14 amino acids long. Germline V gives CDR1 SGHDT, CDR2 YYEEEE. Deletions cut 0 bases from V and 11 bases from J, with 15 bases between. The CDR3 DNA reads TGTGCCAGCAGCTTGGGATTATCGGGCGGGGCCCAGCATTTT. Its translation is CASSLGLSGGAQHF.

The rearrangement joins TRBV6-2 or TRBV6-3 to TRBJ2-1; D is perhaps TRBD1 (6 bases). Germline CDR1 and CDR2: MNHEY and SVGEGT. The CDR3 loop spans 12 amino acids. With 10 bases removed from V and 8 bases from J, the gap between germline ends came to 15 bases. The CDR3 reads CAISRGQDEQFF. The CDR3 DNA follows: TGTGCCATCTCCAGGGGACAAGATGAGCAGTTCTTC.

The chain is built from TRBV20-1 and TRBJ2-2; 10 bases line up with TRBD2. V lost 2 bases, J lost 7 bases, and 7 bases stayed unmatched. The CDR3 consists of 15 residues. The germline V gene encodes CDR1 DFQATT and CDR2 SNEGSKA (reference sequence). CDR3 nucleotide sequence: TGCAGTGCTAGACCTCTAGCGGGAGAAGACGGGGAGCTGTTTTTT. Amino acid sequence: CSARPLAGEDGELFF.

This clonotype appeared a few times. This chain joins TRBV5-1 and TRBJ2-3; D gene unclear. The CDR3 has 14 residues. CDR1 is SGHRS and CDR2 is YFSETQ in the germline V gene. The V gene lost 0 bases and the J gene lost 2 bases, with 7 bases spanning the gap. The CDR3 DNA reads as TGCGCCAGCAGCTTGGTCCTCCCCACAGATACGCAGTATTTT. Translation: CASSLVLPTDTQYF. The full variable domain, rest sourced from reference TRBV5-1 and TRBJ2-3, is KAGVTQTPRYLIKTRGQQVTLSCSPISGHRSVSWYQQTPGQGLQFLFEYFSETQRNKGNFPGRFSGRQFSNSRSEMNVSTLELGDSALYLCASSLVLPTDTQYFGPGTRLTVL.

This clonotype was seen a few times. This chain connects TRBV5-6 to TRBJ2-7, with 8 nucleotides matching TRBD1. Germline V gives CDR1 SGHDT, CDR2 YYEEEE. J lost 0 bases, V lost 3 bases, and 5 bases had no gene match. The CDR3 consists of 15 residues. The CDR3 DNA sequence: TGTGCCAGCAGCTATCGGACAGGGCCCTCCTACGAGCAGTACTTC. Translation gives CASSYRTGPSYEQYF.

The chain carries TRBV12-3 or TRBV12-4 and TRBJ2-4, with 8 nucleotides matching TRBD2. After removal of 5 bases from V and 13 bases from J, the junction contained 16 bases not matched to a gene. The CDR3 has 15 amino acids. CDR3 protein: CASSPGGAVNREQYF. CDR3 coding DNA: TGTGCCAGCAGTCCGGGGGGGGCTGTAAATAGGGAGCAGTACTTC.

The chain joins TRBV6-6 to TRBJ1-6; 10 nucleotides agree with TRBD1. V dropped 0 bases and J dropped 7; count of bases not matched to a gene: 3. CDR1 MNHNY and CDR2 SVGAGI come from the germline V gene (reference sequence). This CDR3 has 16 amino acids. The CDR3 protein is CASSYSEGQGNSPLHF. CDR3 sequence (DNA): TGTGCCAGCAGTTACTCGGAGGGACAGGGGAATTCACCCCTCCACTTT.

The genes are TRBV7-2 and TRBJ2-1; no clear D. Per the germline V gene, CDR1 is SGHTA and CDR2 is FQGNSA. CDR3 length: 13 amino acids. V lost 5 bases and J lost 7, with 12 bases in between. The DNA for the CDR3 is TGTGCCAGCAGCCCGAGGCCCGATAATGAGCAGTTCTTC. Amino acids: CASSPRPDNEQFF.

This chain connects TRBV5-1 to TRBJ1-2; D not resolved. Trimming left V 0 bases short and J 1 base short, with 7 bases between. The CDR3 spans 14 residues. CDR1 and CDR2 from the germline V gene are SGHRS and YFSETQ. As DNA, the CDR3 is TGCGCCAGCAGCTTGGGGCCCCTTAACTATGGCTACACCTTC. The encoded protein is CASSLGPLNYGYTF.

The chain is built from TRBV15 and TRBJ2-3, with D perhaps TRBD2 (6 bases). V dropped 0 bases and J dropped 9 bases, with 10 bases sitting between them. Per the germline V gene, CDR1 is LNHNV and CDR2 is YYDKDF (reference sequence). This CDR3 has 13 amino acids. CDR3: CATSRDGGKTQYF. The DNA of the CDR3 is TGTGCCACCAGCAGAGACGGGGGAAAGACGCAGTATTTT.

The J gene is TRBJ2-7, the V gene TRBV3-1; 8 bases map to TRBD2. This CDR3 contains 16 residues. The trim removed 0 bases at V and 2 bases at J, leaving 6 bases unmatched. CDR1 is LGHDT and CDR2 is YNNKEL in the germline V gene (reference sequence). The CDR3 nucleotides are TGTGCCAGCAGCCAAGATACGGGAGGGCCGGCCTACGAGCAGTACTTC. Amino acid sequence: CASSQDTGGPAYEQYF.

This clonotype showed up just a few times. The chain has TRBV10-3 and TRBJ2-7; D tentatively reads TRBD1 or TRBD2 (5 bases each). Trimming removed 10 bases from V and 3 bases from J, with 19 bases in between. This CDR3 contains 14 residues. The V gene's germline CDR1 is ENHRY and CDR2 SYGVKD. For the CDR3, the DNA is TGTGCCACGGACACAGGAATGGGAGTCTACGAGCAGTACTTC. Translation gives CATDTGMGVYEQYF.

The CDR3 DNA reads TGTGCCATCAGCAAGGACAGCCTGAACACTGAAGCTTTCTTT. Amino acid sequence: CAISKDSLNTEAFF. The rearrangement uses TRBV10-3 and TRBJ1-1, with a weak D call TRBD1 (6 bases). Per the germline V gene, CDR1 is ENHRY and CDR2 is SYGVKD. Trimming cost V 6 bases and J 0 bases, with 11 bases left between them. The CDR3 covers 14 residues.

The chain combines TRBV29-1 with TRBJ1-1; TRBD1 matches at 12 bases. This CDR3 is built from 13 residues. The germline V gene has CDR1 SQVTM and CDR2 ANQGSEA. Trimming removed 4 bases from V and 6 bases from J; junction bases left unmatched: 3. The CDR3 loop is CSVGGQGASEAFF. The CDR3 DNA reads as TGCAGCGTTGGGGGACAGGGGGCCTCTGAAGCTTTCTTT.

J is TRBJ2-7 and V is TRBV20-1; 10 positions agree with TRBD1. The V and J ends lost 6 bases and 5 bases, in that order; junction bases with no gene match: 10. This CDR3 has 14 residues. Germline CDR1 and CDR2: DFQATT and SNEGSKA (reference sequence). The CDR3 region has the DNA TGCAGTGCCTTTCCGGGACAGGGGAAAAACGAGCAGTACTTC. Encoded protein: CSAFPGQGKNEQYF.

In this sample, this clonotype turned up a few times. The chain links TRBV6-1 to TRBJ1-2, with D possibly TRBD1 on 6 matching bases. Trimming removed 0 bases from V and 7 bases from J, with 18 bases in between. The CDR3 totals 16 residues. In germline, CDR1 is MNHNS, CDR2 SASEGT. The CDR3 sequence: CASSEAHGQSWGGYTF. The CDR3 coding sequence is TGTGCCAGCAGTGAAGCGCACGGACAGTCCTGGGGTGGCTACACCTTC.

In its sample, this clonotype was seen a few times. V and J are TRBV28 and TRBJ2-5; D might be TRBD2 (6 bases). The J call may not be correct, given that the DNA end is closer to TRBJ2-7. The CDR3 has 12 residues. Germline V gene data show CDR1 as MDHEN and CDR2 as SYDVKM. For the CDR3, the DNA is TGTGCCAGCAGCTCCGGGACTCACGAGCAGTACTTC. Protein sequence: CASSSGTHEQYF.

There are a few counts of this clonotype. V and J are TRBV9 and TRBJ2-7; the match to TRBD2 covers 7 bases. The CDR3 runs to 16 residues. V lost 0 bases to trimming and J lost 0 bases; unmatched junction nucleotides: 6. The germline gives CDR1 SGDLS, CDR2 YYNGEE. The CDR3 spells CASSVDVAGSSYEQYF. The CDR3 nucleotides are TGTGCCAGCAGCGTAGACGTAGCGGGCAGCTCCTACGAGCAGTACTTC.

This clonotype was detected a few times. V and J are TRBV4-2 and TRBJ2-1, with 10 nucleotides matching TRBD1. The CDR3 length is 14 residues. Germline assignment: CDR1 LGHNA and CDR2 YNFKEQ. V trimming: 1 base; J trimming: 9 bases; junction bases outside the gene matches: 3. CDR3 residues: CASSQGQGAGEQFF. In nucleotides, the CDR3 is TGTGCCAGCAGCCAAGGACAGGGGGCCGGTGAGCAGTTCTTC.

This clonotype was seen a single time. A read error is possible here, since a much larger clone lies one base away. The chain couples TRBV20-1 to TRBJ2-5; D uncertain. The germline V gene encodes CDR1 DFQATT and CDR2 SNEGSKA (reference sequence). This CDR3 has 12 residues. This chain's CDR3 is CSASLDQETQDF. The CDR3 DNA reads TGCAGTGCTAGCCTCGATCAAGAGACCCAGGACTTC.

The chain employs TRBV20-1 and TRBJ2-3; no reliable D call. CDR3 length: 11 residues. CDR1 is DFQATT, CDR2 SNEGSKA, per germline (reference sequence). The V and J ends lost 0 bases and 8 bases respectively, with 6 bases between them. In nucleotides, the CDR3 is TGCAGTGCTAGAGAGCTCGGTACGCAGTATTTT. This sequence encodes CSARELGTQYF.